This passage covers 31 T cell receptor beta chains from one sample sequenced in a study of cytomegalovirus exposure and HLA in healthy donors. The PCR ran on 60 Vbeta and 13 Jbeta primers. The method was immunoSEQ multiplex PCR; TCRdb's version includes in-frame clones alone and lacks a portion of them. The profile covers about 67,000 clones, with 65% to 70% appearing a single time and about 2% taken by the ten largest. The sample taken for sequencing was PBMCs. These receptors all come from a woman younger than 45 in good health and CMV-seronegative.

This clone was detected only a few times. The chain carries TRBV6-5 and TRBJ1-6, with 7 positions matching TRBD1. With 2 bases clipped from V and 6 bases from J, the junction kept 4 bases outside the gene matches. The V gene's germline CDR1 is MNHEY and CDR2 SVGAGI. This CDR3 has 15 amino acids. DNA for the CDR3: TGTGCCAGCAGTTACGGGCACAGGGGTAATTCACCCCTCCACTTT. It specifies CASSYGHRGNSPLHF.

The CDR3: CASSRENSPLHF. The CDR3 bases are TGTGCCAGCAGCCGGGAAAATTCACCCCTCCACTTT. The chain joins TRBV7-9 to TRBJ1-6; D gene ambiguous. The CDR3 consists of 12 residues. Germline V gives CDR1 SEHNR, CDR2 FQNEAQ (reference sequence). Between the trimmed V and J ends, which lost 5 bases and 7 bases, there was a span of 6 bases.

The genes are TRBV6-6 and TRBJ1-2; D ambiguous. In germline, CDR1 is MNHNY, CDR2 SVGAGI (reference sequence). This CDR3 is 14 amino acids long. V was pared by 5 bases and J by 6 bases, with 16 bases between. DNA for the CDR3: TGTGCCAGCAGTGTCTTAGAGGGCACGGATGGCTACACCTTC. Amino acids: CASSVLEGTDGYTF.

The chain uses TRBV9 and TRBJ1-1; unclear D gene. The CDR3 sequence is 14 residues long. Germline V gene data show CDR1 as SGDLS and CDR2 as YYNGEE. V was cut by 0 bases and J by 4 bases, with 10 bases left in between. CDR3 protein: CASSVGGDSTEAFF. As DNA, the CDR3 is TGTGCCAGCAGCGTAGGGGGAGATAGCACTGAAGCTTTCTTT. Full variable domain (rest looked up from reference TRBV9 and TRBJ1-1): DSGVTQTPKHLITATGQRVTLRCSPRSGDLSVYWYQQSLDQGLQFLIQYYNGEERAKGNILERFSAQQFPDLHSELNLSSLELGDSALYFCASSVGGDSTEAFFGQGTRLTVV.

CDR3 sequence: CASSTQSDRPQHF. Here the CDR3 DNA reads TGTGCCAGCAGTACTCAGTCGGACAGACCCCAGCATTTT. The chain recombines TRBV6-1 with TRBJ1-5; TRBD1 might be the D (6 bases). From germline, CDR1 is MNHNS and CDR2 SASEGT. The CDR3 extends over 13 amino acids. The ends were cut back, 5 bases at V and 10 bases at J, with 15 bases in the middle.

In nucleotides, the CDR3 is TGTGCCAGCAGCCCGGGACAGTTGAACACTGAAGCTTTCTTT. As protein: CASSPGQLNTEAFF. V is TRBV6-5 and J is TRBJ1-1; 7 bases are shared with TRBD1. Looked up from germline, CDR1 is MNHEY and CDR2 is SVGAGI. The CDR3 contains 14 residues. Trimming took 6 bases from V and 0 from J; bases not matched to a gene: 4.

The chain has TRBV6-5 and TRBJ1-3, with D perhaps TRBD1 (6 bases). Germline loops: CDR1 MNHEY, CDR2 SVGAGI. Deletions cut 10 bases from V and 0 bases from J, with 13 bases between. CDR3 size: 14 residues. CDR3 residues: CATTGTNSGNTIYF. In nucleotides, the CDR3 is TGTGCCACTACAGGGACCAACTCTGGAAACACCATATATTTT.

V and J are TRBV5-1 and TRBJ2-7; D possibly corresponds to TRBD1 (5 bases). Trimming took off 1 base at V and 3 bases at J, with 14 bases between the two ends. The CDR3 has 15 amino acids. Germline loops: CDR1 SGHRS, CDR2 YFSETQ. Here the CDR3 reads CASSLNQGSNYEQYF. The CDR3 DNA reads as TGCGCCAGCAGCTTGAATCAGGGCTCCAACTACGAGCAGTACTTC. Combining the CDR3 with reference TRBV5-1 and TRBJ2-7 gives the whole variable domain KAGVTQTPRYLIKTRGQQVTLSCSPISGHRSVSWYQQTPGQGLQFLFEYFSETQRNKGNFPGRFSGRQFSNSRSEMNVSTLELGDSALYLCASSLNQGSNYEQYFGPGTRLTVT.

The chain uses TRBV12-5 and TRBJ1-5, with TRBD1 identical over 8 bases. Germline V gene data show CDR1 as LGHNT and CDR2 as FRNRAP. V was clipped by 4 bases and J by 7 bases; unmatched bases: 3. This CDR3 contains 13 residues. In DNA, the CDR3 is TGTGCTAGTGGTTCCCCAGGGGGCCAGCCCCAGCATTTT. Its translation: CASGSPGGQPQHF.

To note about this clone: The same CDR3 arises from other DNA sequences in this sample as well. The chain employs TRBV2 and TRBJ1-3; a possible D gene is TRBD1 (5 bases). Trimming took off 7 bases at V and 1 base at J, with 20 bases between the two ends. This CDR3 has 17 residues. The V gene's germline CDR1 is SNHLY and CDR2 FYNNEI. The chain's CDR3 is CASKSVGQGPSGNTIYF. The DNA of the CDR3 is TGTGCCAGCAAGTCGGTGGGTCAGGGCCCATCTGGAAACACCATATATTTT.

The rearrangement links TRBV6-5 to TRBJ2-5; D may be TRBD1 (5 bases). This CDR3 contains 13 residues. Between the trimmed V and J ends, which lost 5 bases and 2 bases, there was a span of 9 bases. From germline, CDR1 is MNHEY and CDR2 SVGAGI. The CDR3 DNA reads TGTGCCAGCAGTGTACAGGATCAAGAGACCCAGTACTTC. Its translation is CASSVQDQETQYF.

CDR3 nucleotide sequence: TGTGCCACCAGTGAAATCCTGCGGATCATTGTCGACGAGACCCAGTACTTC. This encodes CATSEILRIIVDETQYF. The chain employs TRBV15 and TRBJ2-5; no definite D call. This CDR3 has 17 amino acids. Germline CDR1 LNHNV, CDR2 YYDKDF (reference sequence). V was clipped by 6 bases and J by 5 bases, with 25 bases between them.

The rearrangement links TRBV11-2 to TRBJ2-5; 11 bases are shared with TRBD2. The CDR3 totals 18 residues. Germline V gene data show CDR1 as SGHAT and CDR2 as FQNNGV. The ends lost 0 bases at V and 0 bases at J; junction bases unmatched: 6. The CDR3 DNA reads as TGTGCCAGCAGCTTAGAGGGGAGACTAGCGGGGTACCAAGAGACCCAGTACTTC. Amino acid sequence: CASSLEGRLAGYQETQYF.

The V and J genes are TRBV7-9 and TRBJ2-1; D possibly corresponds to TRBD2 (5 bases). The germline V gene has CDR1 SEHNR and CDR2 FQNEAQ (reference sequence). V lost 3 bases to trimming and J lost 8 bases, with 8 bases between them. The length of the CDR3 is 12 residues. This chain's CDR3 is CASSFLADEQFF. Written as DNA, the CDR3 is TGTGCCAGCAGCTTTCTAGCCGATGAGCAGTTCTTC.

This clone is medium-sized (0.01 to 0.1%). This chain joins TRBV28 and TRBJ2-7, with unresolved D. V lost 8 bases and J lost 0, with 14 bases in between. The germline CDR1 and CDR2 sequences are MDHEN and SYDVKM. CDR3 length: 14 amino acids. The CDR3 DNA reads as TGTGCCAGCTCCGACACACCACCCTCCTACGAGCAGTACTTC. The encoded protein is CASSDTPPSYEQYF.

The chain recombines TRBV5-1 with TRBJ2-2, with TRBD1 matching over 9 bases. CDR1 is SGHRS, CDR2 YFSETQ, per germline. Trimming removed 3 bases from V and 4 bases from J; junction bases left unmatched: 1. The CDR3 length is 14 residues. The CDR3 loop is CASSWDRVTGELFF. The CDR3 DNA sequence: TGCGCCAGCAGCTGGGACAGGGTCACCGGGGAGCTGTTTTTT.

CDR3 protein: CASSGGLYTGGRASTEAFF. The DNA for the CDR3 is TGCGCCAGCAGTGGGGGTCTCTACACAGGGGGAAGGGCGAGCACTGAAGCTTTCTTT. The chain combines TRBV5-1 with TRBJ1-1, with 8 positions matching TRBD1. This CDR3 comprises 19 residues. Germline V CDR1 and CDR2: SGHRS, YFSETQ. Trimming at V came to 5 bases and at J to 4 bases, leaving 22 bases not matched to a gene.

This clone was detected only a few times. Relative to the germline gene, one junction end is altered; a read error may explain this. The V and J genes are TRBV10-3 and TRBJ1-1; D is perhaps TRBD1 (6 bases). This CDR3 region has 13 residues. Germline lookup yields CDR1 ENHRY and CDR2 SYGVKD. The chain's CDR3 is CASSQQGNTEAFF. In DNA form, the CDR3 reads TGTGCCAGCAGTCAACAGGGGAACACTGAAGCTTTCTTT.

CDR3 sequence: CASSFDRNTEAFF. In nucleotides, the CDR3 is TGTGCCAGCAGCTTTGACAGGAACACTGAAGCTTTCTTT. The rearrangement joins TRBV5-6 to TRBJ1-1; tentatively, D is TRBD1 (5 bases). The CDR3 runs 13 residues. Trimming cost V 2 bases and J 1 base, with 6 bases left between them. The germline V gene encodes CDR1 SGHDT and CDR2 YYEEEE.

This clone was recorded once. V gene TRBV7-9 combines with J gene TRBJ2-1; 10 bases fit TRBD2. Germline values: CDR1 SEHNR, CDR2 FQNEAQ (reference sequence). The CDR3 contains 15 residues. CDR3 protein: CSGEGGSGGAGEQFF. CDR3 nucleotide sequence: TGTTCTGGGGAGGGGGGCAGCGGGGGGGCCGGTGAGCAGTTCTTC.

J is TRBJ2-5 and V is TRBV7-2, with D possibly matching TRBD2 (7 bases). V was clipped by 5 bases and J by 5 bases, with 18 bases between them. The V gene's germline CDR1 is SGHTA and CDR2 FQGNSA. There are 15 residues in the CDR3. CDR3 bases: TGTGCCAGCAGCCCTCTGGGGGGGGGCGGGGAGACCCAGTACTTC. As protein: CASSPLGGGGETQYF.

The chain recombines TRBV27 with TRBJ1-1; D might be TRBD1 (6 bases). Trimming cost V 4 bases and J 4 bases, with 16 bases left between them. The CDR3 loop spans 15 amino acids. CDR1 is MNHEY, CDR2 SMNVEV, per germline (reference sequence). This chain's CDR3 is CASSSYDLQGTEAFF. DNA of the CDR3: TGTGCCAGCAGTTCTTACGACTTACAGGGCACTGAAGCTTTCTTT.

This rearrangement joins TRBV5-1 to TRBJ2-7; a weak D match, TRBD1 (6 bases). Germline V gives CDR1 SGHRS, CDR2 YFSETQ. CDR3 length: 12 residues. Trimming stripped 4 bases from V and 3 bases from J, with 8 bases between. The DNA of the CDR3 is TGCGCCAGCAGCGCCAGGGGCTACGAGCAGTACTTC. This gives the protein CASSARGYEQYF.

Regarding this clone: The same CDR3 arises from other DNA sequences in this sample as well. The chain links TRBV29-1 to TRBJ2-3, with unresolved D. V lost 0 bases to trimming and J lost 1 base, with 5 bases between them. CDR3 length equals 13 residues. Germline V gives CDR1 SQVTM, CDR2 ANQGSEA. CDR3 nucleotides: TGCAGCGTTGAAGAGGCAGGCACAGATACGCAGTATTTT. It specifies CSVEEAGTDTQYF.

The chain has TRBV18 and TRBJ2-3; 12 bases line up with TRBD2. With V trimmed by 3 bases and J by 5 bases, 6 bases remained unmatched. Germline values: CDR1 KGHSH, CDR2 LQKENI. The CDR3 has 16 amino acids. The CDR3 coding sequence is TGTGCCAGCTCACCCCGGACTAGCGGGGCGAGAGATACGCAGTATTTT. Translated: CASSPRTSGARDTQYF. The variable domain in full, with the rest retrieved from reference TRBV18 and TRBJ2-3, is NAGVMQNPRHLVRRRGQEARLRCSPMKGHSHVYWYRQLPEEGLKFMVYLQKENIIDESGMPKERFSAEFPKEGPSILRIQQVVRGDSAAYFCASSPRTSGARDTQYFGPGTRLTVL.

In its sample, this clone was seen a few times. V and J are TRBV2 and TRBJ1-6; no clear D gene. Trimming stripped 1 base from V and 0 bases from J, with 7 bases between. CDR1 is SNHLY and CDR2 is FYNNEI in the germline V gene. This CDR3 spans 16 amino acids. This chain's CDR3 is CASSEESGSYNSPLHF. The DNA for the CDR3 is TGTGCCAGCAGTGAAGAGTCAGGCTCCTATAATTCACCCCTCCACTTT.

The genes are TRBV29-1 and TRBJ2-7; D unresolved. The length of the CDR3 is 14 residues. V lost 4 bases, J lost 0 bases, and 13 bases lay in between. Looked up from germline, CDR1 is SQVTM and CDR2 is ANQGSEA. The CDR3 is CSVGRGLNSYEQYF. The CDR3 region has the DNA TGCAGCGTTGGCCGAGGTCTGAACTCCTACGAGCAGTACTTC.

The CDR3 sequence is CASSSWLGGGEETQYF. CDR3 nucleotide sequence: TGTGCCAGCAGCTCCTGGTTGGGCGGGGGAGAAGAGACCCAGTACTTC. The chain combines TRBV11-2 with TRBJ2-5, with TRBD2 identical over 7 bases. CDR3 length: 16 amino acids. The trim removed 4 bases at V and 3 bases at J, leaving 11 bases unmatched. Germline V gives CDR1 SGHAT, CDR2 FQNNGV.

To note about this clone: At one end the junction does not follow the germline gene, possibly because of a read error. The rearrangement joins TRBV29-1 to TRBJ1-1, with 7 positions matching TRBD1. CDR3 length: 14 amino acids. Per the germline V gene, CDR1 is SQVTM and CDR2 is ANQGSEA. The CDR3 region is CSAARGGMNTEAVF. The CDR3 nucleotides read TGCAGCGCTGCTCGAGGGGGCATGAACACTGAAGCTGTCTTT.

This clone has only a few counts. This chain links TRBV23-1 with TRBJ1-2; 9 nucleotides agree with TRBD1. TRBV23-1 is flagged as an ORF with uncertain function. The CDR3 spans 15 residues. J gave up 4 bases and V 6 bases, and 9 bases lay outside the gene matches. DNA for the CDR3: TGCGCCAGCAGCCAAGGGGACAGGGTGGGCTATGGCTACACCTTC. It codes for CASSQGDRVGYGYTF.

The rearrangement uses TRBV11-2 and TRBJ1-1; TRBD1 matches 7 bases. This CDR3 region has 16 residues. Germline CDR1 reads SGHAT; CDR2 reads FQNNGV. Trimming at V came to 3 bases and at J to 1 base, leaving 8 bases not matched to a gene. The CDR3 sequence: CASSFSGQRKNTEAFF. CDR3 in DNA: TGTGCCAGCAGCTTCTCGGGACAGCGAAAGAACACTGAAGCTTTCTTT.